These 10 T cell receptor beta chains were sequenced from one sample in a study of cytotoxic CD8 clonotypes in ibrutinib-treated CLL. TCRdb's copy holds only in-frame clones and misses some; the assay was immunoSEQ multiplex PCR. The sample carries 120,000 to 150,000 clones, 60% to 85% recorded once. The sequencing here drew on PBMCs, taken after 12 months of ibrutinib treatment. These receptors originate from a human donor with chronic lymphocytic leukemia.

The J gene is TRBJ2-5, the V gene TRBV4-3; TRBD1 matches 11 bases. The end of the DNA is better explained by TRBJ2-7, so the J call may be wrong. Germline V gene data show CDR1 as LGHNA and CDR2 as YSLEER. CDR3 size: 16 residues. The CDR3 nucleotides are TGCGCCAGCAGCCAAGATCCGGGACAGGGGGAATACGAGCAGTACTTC. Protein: CASSQDPGQGEYEQYF.

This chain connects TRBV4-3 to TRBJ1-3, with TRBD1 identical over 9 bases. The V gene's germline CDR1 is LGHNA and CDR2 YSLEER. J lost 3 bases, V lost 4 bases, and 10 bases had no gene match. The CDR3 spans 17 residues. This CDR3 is CASSRYRTGEGGNTIYF. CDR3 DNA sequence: TGCGCCAGCAGCCGATATCGGACAGGGGAGGGTGGAAACACCATATATTTT.

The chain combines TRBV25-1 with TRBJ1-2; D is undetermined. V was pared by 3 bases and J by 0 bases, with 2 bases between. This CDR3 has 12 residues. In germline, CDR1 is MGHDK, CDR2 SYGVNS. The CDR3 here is CASSDTNYGYTF. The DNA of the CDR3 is TGTGCCAGCAGTGACACTAACTATGGCTACACCTTC.

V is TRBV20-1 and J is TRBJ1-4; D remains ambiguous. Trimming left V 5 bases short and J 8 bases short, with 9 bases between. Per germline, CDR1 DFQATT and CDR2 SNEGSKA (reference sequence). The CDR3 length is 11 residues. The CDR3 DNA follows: TGCAGTGCTCAAGATCAAGAAAAACTGTTTTTT. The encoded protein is CSAQDQEKLFF.

Here the CDR3 reads CAWSSGPGETQYF. Here the CDR3 DNA reads TGTGCCTGGAGCTCGGGCCCTGGAGAGACCCAGTACTTC. V gene TRBV30 combines with J gene TRBJ2-5; the D is unclear. V gave up 3 bases and J gave up 4 bases, with 12 bases separating them. This CDR3 comprises 13 residues. CDR1 is GTSNPN and CDR2 is SVGIG in the germline V gene (reference sequence).

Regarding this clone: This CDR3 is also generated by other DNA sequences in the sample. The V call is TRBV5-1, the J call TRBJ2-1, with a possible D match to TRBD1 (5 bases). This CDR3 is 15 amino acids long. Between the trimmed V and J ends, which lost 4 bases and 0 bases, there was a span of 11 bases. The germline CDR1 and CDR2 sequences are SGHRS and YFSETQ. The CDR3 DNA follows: TGCGCCAGCAGCCAGGGCCCCAGCTCCTACAATGAGCAGTTCTTC. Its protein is CASSQGPSSYNEQFF.

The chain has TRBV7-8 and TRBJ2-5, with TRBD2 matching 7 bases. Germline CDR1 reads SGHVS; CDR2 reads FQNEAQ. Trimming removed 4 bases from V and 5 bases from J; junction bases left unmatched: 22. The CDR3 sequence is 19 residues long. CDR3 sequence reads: CASSSPREKGRAFGETQYF. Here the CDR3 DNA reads TGTGCCAGCAGCTCCCCCAGGGAGAAGGGGAGGGCCTTTGGGGAGACCCAGTACTTC.

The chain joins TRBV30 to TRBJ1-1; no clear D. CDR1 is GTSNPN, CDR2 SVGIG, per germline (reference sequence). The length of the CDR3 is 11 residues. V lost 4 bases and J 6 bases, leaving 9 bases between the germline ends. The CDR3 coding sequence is TGTGCCTGGAAAAGAGAGGCTGAAGCTTTCTTT. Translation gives CAWKREAEAFF. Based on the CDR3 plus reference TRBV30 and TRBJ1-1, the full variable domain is SQTIHQWPATLVQPVGSPLSLECTVEGTSNPNLYWYRQAAGRGLQLLFYSVGIGQISSEVPQNLSASRPQDRQFILSSKKLLLSDSGFYLCAWKREAEAFFGQGTRLTVV.

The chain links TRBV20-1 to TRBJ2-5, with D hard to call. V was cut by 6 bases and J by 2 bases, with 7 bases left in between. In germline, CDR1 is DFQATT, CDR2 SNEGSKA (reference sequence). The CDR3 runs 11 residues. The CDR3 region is CSAGSQETQYF. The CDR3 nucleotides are TGCAGTGCCGGGTCGCAAGAGACCCAGTACTTC.

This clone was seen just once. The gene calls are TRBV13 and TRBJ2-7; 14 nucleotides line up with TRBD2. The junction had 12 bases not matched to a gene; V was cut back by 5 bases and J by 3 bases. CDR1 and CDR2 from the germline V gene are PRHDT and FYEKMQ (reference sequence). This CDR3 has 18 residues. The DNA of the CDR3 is TGTGCCAGCAGCCAACCGGGACTAGCGGGGGTGTTTGACTACGAGCAGTACTTC. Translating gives CASSQPGLAGVFDYEQYF.